This passage covers 32 T cell receptor beta chains from one sample sequenced in a study of blood T cell repertoires in COVID-19. Some clones are missing from TCRdb's copy, which holds only in-frame ones; the method was immunoSEQ multiplex PCR. The sample has roughly 120,000 clones, roughly 86% seen once; the top ten hold approximately 4%. The specimen sequenced was peripheral blood. The receptors originated from a man aged 35 to 55 with acute or convalescent COVID-19.

The chain is built from TRBV30 and TRBJ1-2; D may be TRBD1 (5 bases). The CDR3 sequence is 13 residues long. V lost 3 bases and J 7 bases, leaving 15 bases between the germline ends. Germline CDR1 GTSNPN, CDR2 SVGIG (reference sequence). The CDR3 sequence: CAWSEWGGTGYTF. In nucleotides, the CDR3 is TGTGCCTGGAGCGAGTGGGGGGGTACTGGCTACACCTTC.

The chain uses TRBV11-2 and TRBJ1-1, with D uncertain. This CDR3 has 14 residues. Germline CDR1 and CDR2: SGHAT and FQNNGV. Trimming left V 8 bases short and J 5 bases short, with 18 bases between. The CDR3 DNA reads as TGTGCCAGCGCAGAAGGACTCCCCTCAACTGAAGCTTTCTTT. This codes for CASAEGLPSTEAFF.

This chain connects TRBV14 to TRBJ2-1; 12 bases map to TRBD2. J was trimmed by 10 bases and V by 4 bases; bases with no gene match: 8. Germline CDR1 is SGHDN and CDR2 is FVKESK. There are 15 residues in the CDR3. The CDR3 DNA reads TGTGCCAGCAGCCCCCGACTAGCGGGAGTAAGGGAGCAGTTCTTC. Residues: CASSPRLAGVREQFF.

This sequence joins TRBV18 and TRBJ1-5, with 8 bases fitting TRBD1. This CDR3 region has 15 residues. V shed 4 bases and J 0 bases; nucleotides not matched to a gene: 2. Germline V gives CDR1 KGHSH, CDR2 LQKENI. The CDR3 region is CASSRTGNSNQPQHF. The CDR3 nucleotides read TGTGCCAGCTCACGGACAGGGAATAGCAATCAGCCCCAGCATTTT.

V and J are TRBV10-3 and TRBJ2-1; 13 bases are shared with TRBD2. The CDR3 consists of 16 residues. Per germline, CDR1 ENHRY and CDR2 SYGVKD. V was pared by 6 bases and J by 4 bases, with 6 bases of the junction left unmatched. The CDR3 DNA follows: TGTGCCATCAGGCCAACTAGCGGGAGGGGGTACAATGAGCAGTTCTTC. Translation gives CAIRPTSGRGYNEQFF.

This clone has just one count. The chain is built from TRBV9 and TRBJ1-3; no definite D call. Per the germline V gene, CDR1 is SGDLS and CDR2 is YYNGEE. Trimming took 4 bases from V and 0 from J, leaving 8 bases between them. This CDR3 is 14 amino acids long. The CDR3 loop is CASSTRYSGNTIYF. In nucleotides, the CDR3 is TGTGCCAGCAGCACCAGGTACTCTGGAAACACCATATATTTT.

This chain joins TRBV27 and TRBJ2-6; weak D call: TRBD1 (6 bases). V was trimmed by 5 bases and J by 0 bases, leaving 14 bases between them. In germline, CDR1 is MNHEY, CDR2 SMNVEV (reference sequence). This CDR3 spans 17 amino acids. The CDR3 sequence: CASSPRQVLSGANVLTF. CDR3 DNA: TGTGCCAGCAGTCCCCGACAGGTCCTCTCTGGGGCCAACGTCCTGACTTTC. Variable domain in full (rest from reference TRBV27 and TRBJ2-6): EAQVTQNPRYLITVTGKKLTVTCSQNMNHEYMSWYRQDPGLGLRQIYYSMNVEVTDKGDVPEGYKVSRKEKRNFPLILESPSPNQTSLYFCASSPRQVLSGANVLTFGAGSRLTVL.

The chain recombines TRBV19 with TRBJ1-1; maybe TRBD1 (6 bases). The germline gives CDR1 LNHDA, CDR2 SQIVND (reference sequence). Trimming took off 5 bases at V and 10 bases at J, with 20 bases between the two ends. The CDR3 is made up of 14 amino acids. The CDR3 loop is CASSEDDRPERAFF. CDR3 nucleotides: TGTGCCAGTAGTGAAGACGACAGGCCCGAGCGAGCTTTCTTT.

The genes are TRBV9 and TRBJ2-2, with TRBD2 matching 13 bases. The CDR3 covers 21 residues. CDR1 is SGDLS and CDR2 is YYNGEE in the germline V gene. V lost 6 bases and J lost 4; bases outside the gene matches: 21. Here the CDR3 reads CASTDGGPILAGGPGTGELFF. The CDR3 DNA reads TGTGCCAGCACCGACGGGGGACCGATACTAGCGGGAGGGCCGGGCACCGGGGAGCTGTTTTTT.

V gene TRBV30 combines with J gene TRBJ2-1; 11 bases line up with TRBD2. The germline CDR1 and CDR2 sequences are GTSNPN and SVGIG (reference sequence). The CDR3 consists of 17 residues. V shed 5 bases and J 5 bases; nucleotides not matched to a gene: 14. CDR3 nucleotides: TGTGCCTGGGGCACAATTAAACCGGGACTAGCGGACAATGAGCAGTTCTTC. Translated: CAWGTIKPGLADNEQFF.

The chain recombines TRBV9 with TRBJ2-1; 10 nucleotides agree with TRBD2. The CDR3 contains 16 residues. Germline-derived CDR1 and CDR2 are SGDLS and YYNGEE. V was clipped by 0 bases and J by 4 bases; unmatched bases: 4. The CDR3 spells CASSVGLAGDYNEQFF. Here the CDR3 DNA reads TGTGCCAGCAGCGTAGGACTAGCGGGTGATTACAATGAGCAGTTCTTC.

The chain has TRBV7-9 and TRBJ1-4; D gene ambiguous. In germline, CDR1 is SEHNR, CDR2 FQNEAQ (reference sequence). The ends were cut back, 3 bases at V and 7 bases at J, with 12 bases in the middle. The CDR3 is 14 residues long. The CDR3 DNA is TGTGCCAGCAGCTTGGGAGGGAGAGGTGAAAAACTGTTTTTT. It yields the protein CASSLGGRGEKLFF.

The rearrangement links TRBV2 to TRBJ1-1; maybe TRBD1 (5 bases). This CDR3 spans 15 amino acids. Germline CDR1 reads SNHLY; CDR2 reads FYNNEI. V gave up 1 base and J gave up 4 bases, with 13 bases separating them. The CDR3, as DNA: TGTGCCAGCAGTGAAGAAAGGGGTCCTATCACTGAAGCTTTCTTT. Protein sequence: CASSEERGPITEAFF.

The chain combines TRBV19 with TRBJ2-3, with a possible D match to TRBD1 (5 bases). V shed 0 bases and J shed 4 bases, with 14 bases lying between them. This CDR3 spans 16 amino acids. CDR1 and CDR2 from the germline V gene are LNHDA and SQIVND (reference sequence). In DNA form, the CDR3 reads TGTGCCAGTAGTATAGACCCACCTCAGACAGCAGATACGCAGTATTTT. Its protein product is CASSIDPPQTADTQYF.

This clone was counted between two and nine times. The chain recombines TRBV6-5 with TRBJ2-3; perhaps TRBD2 as D (5 bases). The CDR3 sequence is 15 residues long. Trimming pared 7 bases from V and 0 bases from J, leaving 14 bases between. Per the germline V gene, CDR1 is MNHEY and CDR2 is SVGAGI. For the CDR3, the DNA is TGTGCCAGCACTCCAGACTATACTAGCACAGATACGCAGTATTTT. This sequence encodes CASTPDYTSTDTQYF.

The chain is built from TRBV2 and TRBJ2-2, with 10 bases fitting TRBD2. The germline gives CDR1 SNHLY, CDR2 FYNNEI. The CDR3 covers 16 residues. J lost 4 bases, V lost 6 bases, and 8 bases had no gene match. CDR3 bases: TGTGCCAGCAGGCGACTAGCGGGTCCAATCACCGGGGAGCTGTTTTTT. This codes for CASRRLAGPITGELFF.

J is TRBJ1-4 and V is TRBV5-1; D is uncertain. The CDR3 runs 14 residues. V lost 5 bases, J lost 0 bases, and 8 bases lay in between. Germline values: CDR1 SGHRS, CDR2 YFSETQ. The CDR3 region is CASREDATNEKLFF. In DNA, the CDR3 is TGCGCCAGCAGGGAGGATGCAACTAATGAAAAACTGTTTTTT.

J is TRBJ2-3 and V is TRBV6-7; 7 bases agree with TRBD2. TRBV6-7 falls under the ORF class, with uncertain function. The CDR3 runs 21 residues. The V gene end was trimmed by 0 bases and the J gene end by 0 bases; junction bases not matched to a gene: 18. The CDR3 DNA reads as TGTGCCAGCAGTTACTCCCACCTATGGGTTCGGGGGGAGCCTAGCACAGATACGCAGTATTTT. Its protein is CASSYSHLWVRGEPSTDTQYF.

V gene TRBV5-6 combines with J gene TRBJ1-1, with 8 bases lining up with TRBD1. CDR1 SGHDT and CDR2 YYEEEE come from the germline V gene. CDR3 length equals 13 residues. The V gene end was trimmed by 4 bases and the J gene end by 9 bases; junction bases not matched to a gene: 8. The CDR3, as DNA: TGTGCCAGCAGCGTAGGGACAGGATTAAAAGCTTTCTTT. Translated: CASSVGTGLKAFF.

The chain uses TRBV27 and TRBJ2-4; TRBD1 matches 7 bases. The germline CDR1 and CDR2 sequences are MNHEY and SMNVEV (reference sequence). CDR3 length: 15 residues. The J segment lost 3 bases and the V segment lost 3 bases, leaving 5 bases of the junction unmatched. CDR3 sequence (DNA): TGTGCCAGCAGTTTGAGGGGGCTGGTCAAAAACATTCAGTACTTC. It is translated as CASSLRGLVKNIQYF.

The chain joins TRBV30 to TRBJ1-5; D might be TRBD1 (5 bases). CDR1 is GTSNPN and CDR2 is SVGIG in the germline V gene (reference sequence). The CDR3 spans 13 residues. V lost 0 bases to trimming and J lost 8 bases, with 11 bases between them. For the CDR3, the DNA is TGTGCCTGGAGTGTGGCTAGGGGTGAGCCCCAGCATTTT. Its protein is CAWSVARGEPQHF.

The chain joins TRBV6-6 to TRBJ1-2; D may be TRBD1 (5 bases). V shed 2 bases and J shed 8 bases, with 12 bases lying between them. This CDR3 has 13 amino acids. Germline CDR1 MNHNY, CDR2 SVGAGI (reference sequence). The CDR3 DNA reads as TGTGCCAGCAGTTACCCAGGGTCGGAAGGCTACACCTTC. Amino acids: CASSYPGSEGYTF.

The chain links TRBV30 to TRBJ2-3; 10 nucleotides align to TRBD2. Germline V gene data show CDR1 as GTSNPN and CDR2 as SVGIG (reference sequence). V shed 5 bases and J 6 bases; nucleotides not matched to a gene: 8. This CDR3 has 14 amino acids. CDR3 sequence (DNA): TGTGCCTGGGTGCAGCGGGGGGGCTTCGATACGCAGTATTTT. This sequence encodes CAWVQRGGFDTQYF.

This clone was detected once. This sequence joins TRBV6-5 and TRBJ1-1; D not resolved. Germline CDR1 is MNHEY and CDR2 is SVGAGI. This CDR3 has 13 amino acids. The V end was cut by 7 bases, the J end by 4 bases, with 13 bases between. The CDR3 sequence is CASKRTVSTEAFF. In DNA, the CDR3 is TGTGCCAGCAAACGGACTGTGAGCACTGAAGCTTTCTTT.

CDR3 nucleotide sequence: TGTGCCAGCAGTTTATCCTACGGACAGAGCTATGGCTACACCTTC. Its protein product is CASSLSYGQSYGYTF. The rearrangement joins TRBV27 to TRBJ1-2; D is perhaps TRBD1 (6 bases). CDR3 size: 15 residues. Germline V gives CDR1 MNHEY, CDR2 SMNVEV (reference sequence). With 0 bases removed from V and 4 bases from J, the gap between germline ends came to 12 bases.

This clone occurred once. V usage is TRBV6-6 and J usage is TRBJ1-5, with no clear D. The CDR3 is made up of 14 amino acids. Looked up from germline, CDR1 is MNHNY and CDR2 is SVGAGI (reference sequence). V dropped 6 bases and J dropped 5 bases, with 14 bases sitting between them. As DNA, the CDR3 is TGTGCCAGCAGGCCCTTCCTGCGGGATCAGCCCCAGCATTTT. Its translation is CASRPFLRDQPQHF.

The V call is TRBV29-1, the J call TRBJ2-1; 10 bases map to TRBD1. The CDR3 has 15 amino acids. Germline assignment: CDR1 SQVTM and CDR2 ANQGSEA. The V gene end was trimmed by 4 bases and the J gene end by 7 bases; junction bases not matched to a gene: 10. CDR3 in DNA: TGCAGCGTTGTGCGTAGACAGGGGGCGCAGAATGAGCAGTTCTTC. It codes for CSVVRRQGAQNEQFF.

The chain is built from TRBV25-1 and TRBJ1-1, with TRBD1 as a possible D gene (5 bases). The germline V gene has CDR1 MGHDK and CDR2 SYGVNS. Trimming shortened V by 2 bases and J by 2 bases, and 12 bases separated the two germline ends. This CDR3 is built from 15 residues. Here the CDR3 reads CASSESGGYNTEAFF. The CDR3, as DNA: TGTGCCAGCAGTGAAAGCGGGGGATATAACACTGAAGCTTTCTTT.

This rearrangement joins TRBV5-1 to TRBJ2-7, with a weak D call TRBD1 (6 bases). This CDR3 region has 14 residues. V was pared by 0 bases and J by 4 bases, with 11 bases between. Germline values: CDR1 SGHRS, CDR2 YFSETQ. For the CDR3, the DNA is TGCGCCAGCAGCTTGGGGACAGTGAATTACGAGCAGTACTTC. Encoded protein: CASSLGTVNYEQYF.

This chain uses TRBV30 with TRBJ2-5; D uncertain. The V end was cut by 2 bases, the J end by 2 bases, with 9 bases between. The CDR3 sequence is 13 residues long. Germline-derived CDR1 and CDR2 are GTSNPN and SVGIG (reference sequence). The CDR3 is CAWSWSRQETQYF. CDR3 bases: TGTGCCTGGAGTTGGTCCCGGCAAGAGACCCAGTACTTC.

CDR3 protein: CASSLAQGTDTQYF. As DNA, the CDR3 is TGTGCCAGCAGCTTGGCACAGGGGACAGATACGCAGTATTTT. The chain joins TRBV5-6 to TRBJ2-3, with 7 bases aligning to TRBD1. The CDR3 is 14 amino acids. Germline lookup yields CDR1 SGHDT and CDR2 YYEEEE. J gave up 3 bases and V 0 bases, and 1 base lay outside the gene matches.

V gene TRBV5-6 combines with J gene TRBJ2-7, with a weak D call TRBD1 (5 bases). Per the germline V gene, CDR1 is SGHDT and CDR2 is YYEEEE. This CDR3 has 15 amino acids. V shed 1 base and J shed 2 bases, with 13 bases lying between them. CDR3 amino acids: CASSLRQSGTYEQYF. The CDR3 nucleotides read TGTGCCAGCAGCTTGAGACAGAGTGGCACCTACGAGCAGTACTTC.